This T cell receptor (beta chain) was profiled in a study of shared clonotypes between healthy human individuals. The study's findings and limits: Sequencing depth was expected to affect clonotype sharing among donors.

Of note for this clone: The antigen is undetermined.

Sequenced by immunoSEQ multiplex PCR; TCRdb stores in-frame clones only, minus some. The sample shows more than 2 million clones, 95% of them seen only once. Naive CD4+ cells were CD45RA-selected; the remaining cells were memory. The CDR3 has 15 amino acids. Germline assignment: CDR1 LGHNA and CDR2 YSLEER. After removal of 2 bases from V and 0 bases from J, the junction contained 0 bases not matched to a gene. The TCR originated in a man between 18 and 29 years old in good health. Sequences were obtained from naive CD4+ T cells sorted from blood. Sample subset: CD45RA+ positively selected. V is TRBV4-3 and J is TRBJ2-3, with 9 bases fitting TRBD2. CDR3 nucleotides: TGCGCCAGCAGCCAACTAGCGGGGAGCACAGATACGCAGTATTTT. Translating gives CASSQLAGSTDTQYF.